This T cell receptor (beta chain) was retrieved from a study of identical twins. General study points: Fewer insertions characterized abundant cord blood beta clonotypes, whereas memory repertoires showed none. In beta out-of-frame sequences, the excess sharing between twins was weaker.

Each CDR3 protein gets one entry after TCRdb re-called the 5' RACE reads with MiXCR. The profile shows around 490,000 distinct CDR3 sequences, roughly 15% of them singletons. This clonotype was seen more than once but under ten times. Its target is unknown. These data also formed part of another study, on yellow fever vaccine responses in identical twins.

The material sequenced was CD4+ T cells sorted from blood. The receptor was derived from a young woman in good health.

The CDR3 DNA is TGTGCCAGCGAATTGACTAGCGGGATAGGAGAGACCCAGTACTTC. Translated: CASELTSGIGETQYF. The genes are TRBV3-1 and TRBJ2-5, with 11 nucleotides matching TRBD2. With 8 bases clipped from V and 4 bases from J, the junction kept 9 bases outside the gene matches. Germline V gives CDR1 LGHDT, CDR2 YNNKEL (reference sequence). The CDR3 has 15 amino acids.